These 16 T cell receptor beta chains were all obtained from the same sample, sequenced in a study of prognosis after radiotherapy for stage I lung cancer. Multiplex PCR, run in two rounds, amplified TCR beta CDR3 from genomic DNA. With primers specific to each TRBV and TRBJ gene, the first-round PCR was performed. TCRdb processed the multiplex PCR reads anew with MiXCR; each CDR3 protein has one entry. The sample carries 38,000 or so distinct CDR3 sequences, approximately 25% recorded once. The source was PBMCs, collected before or after stereotactic body radiation therapy (not recorded which). The source is a donor over 45 with non-small cell lung cancer.

This clonotype was detected many times. V usage is TRBV2 and J usage is TRBJ2-1; TRBD1 matches at 8 bases. Trimming at V came to 2 bases and at J to 8 bases, leaving 5 bases not matched to a gene. Germline CDR1 reads SNHLY; CDR2 reads FYNNEI. The CDR3 consists of 14 residues. The CDR3 is CASSENRGNYEQFF. The CDR3 DNA sequence: TGTGCCAGCAGTGAAAACAGGGGGAATTATGAGCAGTTCTTC.

As concerns this clonotype: It differs at one base from a far larger clone, so likely a read error. In DNA, the CDR3 is TGTGCCAACCGAGCGGGAGGGCCGTCCAATGAGCAGTTCTTC. It specifies CANRAGGPSNEQFF. The gene calls are TRBV6-8 and TRBJ2-1; 10 nucleotides agree with TRBD2. The germline V gene has CDR1 MNHGY and CDR2 SAAAGT. The CDR3 is 14 amino acids. Losses at the gene ends were 10 bases for V and 6 bases for J; bases not matched to a gene: 9.

Concerning this clonotype: A much larger clone differs from this one at a single base, so this may be a read error. CDR3 protein: CAGRLDSVSNQPQHF. CDR3 DNA: TGTGCCGGCAGGTTGGACAGCGTTAGCAATCAGCCCCAGCATTTT. This chain joins TRBV6-2 or TRBV6-3 and TRBJ1-5; possible D gene TRBD1, 6 bases. The CDR3 contains 15 residues. Germline values: CDR1 MNHEY, CDR2 SVGEGT.

This clonotype was detected many times. This rearrangement joins TRBV2 to TRBJ1-1, with D perhaps matching TRBD1 (6 bases). V dropped 8 bases and J dropped 3 bases, with 13 bases sitting between them. Per germline, CDR1 SNHLY and CDR2 FYNNEI. The CDR3 consists of 13 residues. This CDR3 is CASSKGVDTEAFF. In DNA form, the CDR3 reads TGTGCCAGCTCCAAGGGGGTAGACACTGAAGCTTTCTTT.

This clonotype came up many times. This chain uses TRBV5-1 with TRBJ2-6; D is unclear. V lost 3 bases to trimming and J lost 0 bases, with 7 bases between them. CDR3 length: 15 residues. Germline lookup yields CDR1 SGHRS and CDR2 YFSETQ. Here the CDR3 reads CASSSPPSGANVLTF. The CDR3 nucleotides are TGCGCCAGCAGCTCGCCCCCCTCTGGGGCCAACGTCCTGACTTTC. Full variable domain (outside the CDR3, taken from reference TRBV5-1 and TRBJ2-6): KAGVTQTPRYLIKTRGQQVTLSCSPISGHRSVSWYQQTPGQGLQFLFEYFSETQRNKGNFPGRFSGRQFSNSRSEMNVSTLELGDSALYLCASSSPPSGANVLTFGAGSRLTVL.

DNA of the CDR3: TGCGCCAGCAGTGAGTCATTGGGTGACACTGAAGCTTTCTTT. Translated, it gives CASSESLGDTEAFF. This chain connects TRBV10-2 to TRBJ1-1; D is unresolved. The V end lost 0 bases, the J end lost 3 bases, and 8 bases lay between the germline ends. The CDR3 is 14 amino acids. CDR1 and CDR2 (germline): WSHSY, SAAADI.

This clonotype was detected ten times or more. V and J are TRBV7-2 and TRBJ2-1, with 8 bases identical to TRBD2. V was clipped by 1 base and J by 8 bases; unmatched bases: 7. CDR1 and CDR2 from the germline V gene are SGHTA and FQGNSA. This CDR3 contains 15 residues. The chain's CDR3 is CASSLESGRVYEQFF. In DNA, the CDR3 is TGTGCCAGCAGCTTAGAGAGCGGGAGAGTATATGAGCAGTTCTTC. Based on the CDR3 plus reference TRBV7-2 and TRBJ2-1, the full variable domain is GAGVSQSPSNKVTEKGKDVELRCDPISGHTALYWYRQSLGQGLEFLIYFQGNSAPDKSGLPSDRFSAERTGGSVSTLTIQRTQQEDSAVYLCASSLESGRVYEQFFGPGTRLTVL.

This clonotype occurred many times. The chain combines TRBV20-1 with TRBJ2-2, with 13 nucleotides matching TRBD2. The CDR3 is 17 residues long. CDR1 is DFQATT and CDR2 is SNEGSKA in the germline V gene (reference sequence). V was clipped by 2 bases and J by 4 bases; unmatched bases: 7. The chain's CDR3 is CSARQTSGRRSTGELFF. Here the CDR3 DNA reads TGCAGTGCTAGACAGACTAGCGGGAGGCGTAGCACCGGGGAGCTGTTTTTT.

On this clonotype itself: Possible read error: a much larger clone is one base away. This chain uses TRBV11-2 with TRBJ2-4; D gene ambiguous. Germline values: CDR1 SGHAT, CDR2 FQNNGV. The CDR3 has 13 amino acids. The CDR3 DNA follows: TGTGTCAGCAGCTTAGAACCCAAAAACATTCAGTACTTC. It encodes CVSSLEPKNIQYF.

Ten or more counts support this clonotype. The V call is TRBV20-1, the J call TRBJ1-1; the D is unclear. The V gene's germline CDR1 is DFQATT and CDR2 SNEGSKA (reference sequence). This CDR3 region has 11 residues. V lost 2 bases to trimming and J lost 2 bases, with 3 bases between them. CDR3 residues: CSARKNTEAFF. CDR3 DNA: TGCAGTGCTAGAAAAAACACTGAAGCTTTCTTT.

This clonotype was detected many times. V is TRBV6-1 and J is TRBJ2-5; unclear D gene. The CDR3 is 11 amino acids. The germline CDR1 and CDR2 sequences are MNHNS and SASEGT. V lost 6 bases and J 2 bases, leaving 4 bases between the germline ends. CDR3 in DNA: TGTGCCAGCAGGGTTCAAGAGACCCAGTACTTC. This encodes CASRVQETQYF.

Details on this clonotype: A read error likely explains this, since a far larger clone differs by one base. This rearrangement joins TRBV6-2 or TRBV6-3 to TRBJ2-3; no reliable D call. CDR1 and CDR2 (germline): MNHEY, SVGEGT. This CDR3 contains 14 residues. The ends were cut back, 5 bases at V and 3 bases at J, with 12 bases in the middle. The CDR3 DNA is TGTGCCAGCAGTGCGACTGCTAGAACAGATACGCAGTATTTT. Protein: CASSATARTDTQYF.

This clonotype has ten or more counts. The chain couples TRBV7-8 to TRBJ1-3; D uncertain. This CDR3 is 13 amino acids long. V lost 8 bases to trimming and J lost 0 bases, with 8 bases between them. Germline CDR1 reads SGHVS; CDR2 reads FQNEAQ. For the CDR3, the DNA is TGTGCCAGCGTCCCGGGCTCTGGAAACACCATATATTTT. Amino acids: CASVPGSGNTIYF. Using reference TRBV7-8 and TRBJ1-3 for the parts outside the CDR3, the full variable domain is GAGVSQSPRYKVAKRGQDVALRCDPISGHVSLFWYQQALGQGPEFLTYFQNEAQLDKSGLPSDRFFAERPEGSVSTLKIQRTQQEDSAVYLCASVPGSGNTIYFGEGSWLTVV.

This clonotype was recorded many times. This chain links TRBV19 with TRBJ2-1, with 7 bases aligning to TRBD1. V dropped 3 bases and J dropped 9; count of bases not matched to a gene: 2. Per the germline V gene, CDR1 is LNHDA and CDR2 is SQIVND (reference sequence). This CDR3 spans 12 amino acids. This chain's CDR3 is CASSIHRGEQFF. In nucleotides, the CDR3 is TGTGCCAGTAGTATCCACAGGGGTGAGCAGTTCTTC. The whole variable domain, remainder taken from reference TRBV19 and TRBJ2-1, is DGGITQSPKYLFRKEGQNVTLSCEQNLNHDAMYWYRQDPGQGLRLIYYSQIVNDFQKGDIAEGYSVSREKKESFPLTVTSAQKNPTAFYLCASSIHRGEQFFGPGTRLTVL.

V gene TRBV19 combines with J gene TRBJ1-1; the D gene is possibly TRBD1 (6 bases). This CDR3 is 14 amino acids long. V dropped 7 bases and J dropped 6 bases, with 18 bases sitting between them. CDR1 and CDR2 (germline): LNHDA, SQIVND (reference sequence). CDR3 DNA sequence: TGTGCCAGTACCACCCCTAACTACAGGGCTGAAGCTTTCTTT. It codes for CASTTPNYRAEAFF.

This clonotype was observed many times. This rearrangement joins TRBV18 to TRBJ2-7; D is perhaps TRBD2 (6 bases). V was shortened by 2 bases and J by 6 bases, with 17 bases between the two germline ends. The CDR3 contains 15 residues. Looked up from germline, CDR1 is KGHSH and CDR2 is LQKENI. CDR3 sequence reads: CASSPTTTQGGEQYF. DNA for the CDR3: TGTGCCAGCTCACCAACCACCACGCAGGGAGGCGAGCAGTACTTC.